The 11 T cell receptor beta chains below all came from one sample that was sequenced in a study of beta chain features in type 1 diabetes. All of the isolated RNA was reverse transcribed, so expressed TCRB transcripts were sequenced. Clones were sequenced by immunoSEQ multiplex PCR, and TCRdb holds only the in-frame ones, with some missing. The sample holds about 900,000 clones; 15% to 20% are singletons and the top ten take 0.023%. Source material: naive CD4+ T cells from blood. These receptors all come from a woman younger than 30 in good health.

J is TRBJ1-4 and V is TRBV7-9; D may be TRBD1 (5 bases). The V and J ends lost 2 bases and 8 bases respectively, with 18 bases between them. The CDR3 consists of 16 residues. Germline V gives CDR1 SEHNR, CDR2 FQNEAQ (reference sequence). CDR3 in amino acids: CASSLSGWGEEEKLFF. The DNA of the CDR3 is TGTGCCAGCAGCTTAAGTGGTTGGGGCGAGGAAGAAAAACTGTTTTTT.

This clone was observed a handful of times. This sample also contains other DNA sequences that code for the same CDR3. J is TRBJ2-7 and V is TRBV25-1; D unresolved. The CDR3 has 11 residues. Trimming shortened V by 3 bases and J by 3 bases, and 3 bases separated the two germline ends. Looked up from germline, CDR1 is MGHDK and CDR2 is SYGVNS. CDR3 region: CASSEYYEQYF. DNA for the CDR3: TGTGCCAGCAGTGAGTACTACGAGCAGTACTTC.

This rearrangement joins TRBV6-5 to TRBJ1-2; D gene uncertain. Deletions cut 5 bases from V and 4 bases from J, with 11 bases between. Germline-derived CDR1 and CDR2 are MNHEY and SVGAGI. The CDR3 is made up of 13 amino acids. The CDR3 bases are TGTGCCAGCAGTCCCAGAACTATCTATGGCTACACCTTC. This sequence encodes CASSPRTIYGYTF.

This clone has only one observation. The gene calls are TRBV4-2 and TRBJ2-7, with 12 bases that match TRBD1. The germline CDR1 and CDR2 sequences are LGHNA and YNFKEQ. The CDR3 consists of 15 residues. J was trimmed by 6 bases and V by 3 bases; bases with no gene match: 6. The CDR3 DNA reads TGTGCCAGCAGCCAGGGGGGACAGGGGGCTGGCGAGCAGTACTTC. Its translation is CASSQGGQGAGEQYF.

This clone has just a few counts. The V gene is TRBV2, the J gene TRBJ1-1; D remains ambiguous. The germline V gene has CDR1 SNHLY and CDR2 FYNNEI. V was pared by 2 bases and J by 3 bases, with 7 bases between. The CDR3 consists of 13 residues. Here the CDR3 reads CASSEPGHTEAFF. CDR3 coding DNA: TGTGCCAGCAGTGAACCAGGCCACACTGAAGCTTTCTTT.

This clone came up a few times. V is TRBV6-6 and J is TRBJ2-1; D gene uncertain. This CDR3 is built from 15 residues. CDR1 MNHNY and CDR2 SVGAGI come from the germline V gene (reference sequence). Trimming pared 6 bases from V and 7 bases from J, leaving 19 bases between. CDR3 nucleotide sequence: TGTGCCAGCAGGTCCCGGGCAAAGAGCAGGAATGAGCAGTTCTTC. It is translated as CASRSRAKSRNEQFF.

This clone was seen a handful of times. V and J are TRBV6-5 and TRBJ1-1; possible D gene TRBD1, 6 bases. Between the trimmed V and J ends, which lost 5 bases and 7 bases, there was a span of 11 bases. The germline gives CDR1 MNHEY, CDR2 SVGAGI. CDR3 size: 12 residues. The CDR3 spells CASSRPGVEAFF. The DNA for the CDR3 is TGTGCCAGCAGTCGACCAGGGGTTGAAGCTTTCTTT.

The V gene is TRBV28, the J gene TRBJ2-1; D might be TRBD1 (6 bases). V shed 8 bases and J shed 0 bases, with 17 bases lying between them. CDR3 length equals 16 residues. The V gene's germline CDR1 is MDHEN and CDR2 SYDVKM. CDR3 sequence reads: CASLGQLKSSYNEQFF. The CDR3 coding sequence is TGTGCCAGCCTCGGACAGCTTAAGAGCTCCTACAATGAGCAGTTCTTC.

Worth noting for this clone: Other DNA sequences in this specimen translate into the identical CDR3. The V call is TRBV18, the J call TRBJ2-5; D gene unclear. The germline V gene has CDR1 KGHSH and CDR2 LQKENI. The CDR3 has 11 amino acids. V shed 2 bases and J shed 5 bases, with 3 bases lying between them. The CDR3 region has the DNA TGTGCCAGCTCACCAAAGGAGACCCAGTACTTC. It translates to CASSPKETQYF.

The chain combines TRBV5-1 with TRBJ1-4; D is uncertain. V lost 1 base and J lost 0, with 7 bases in between. Germline V gene sequence: CDR1 SGHRS, CDR2 YFSETQ. The CDR3 runs to 15 residues. The CDR3 spells CASSLIPATNEKLFF. The CDR3 DNA reads as TGCGCCAGCAGCTTGATCCCTGCAACTAATGAAAAACTGTTTTTT.

This clone appeared a few times. The V gene is TRBV6-5, the J gene TRBJ2-5; D is unclear. Germline-derived CDR1 and CDR2 are MNHEY and SVGAGI. The CDR3 is 16 amino acids. V was shortened by 0 bases and J by 4 bases, with 15 bases between the two germline ends. The CDR3: CASSYSLVAGSETQYF. The CDR3 bases are TGTGCCAGCAGTTACTCGTTGGTGGCAGGCTCAGAGACCCAGTACTTC.